A selection of T cell receptor beta chains follows, all from one sample in a study of cytomegalovirus exposure and HLA in healthy donors. Profiled with immunoSEQ multiplex PCR; TCRdb holds only in-frame clones, not every one. The sample has a few hundred thousand clones; 72% are singletons. What was sequenced was PBMCs. These receptors were obtained from a female donor in good health and CMV-seronegative. Both conserved end residues are part of each CDR3. Each record gives: V gene, J gene, clone size, D gene, CDR3 DNA, CDR3 protein. A D gene is named only where the DNA matches it firmly. Expanded clones are given a class, and other clones once, few, many or no size at all.

TRBV19,TRBJ1-5,-,-,TGTGCCAGTAGTCACCTACAGGAGGGCCTATATAGCAATCAGCCCCAGCATTTT,CASSHLQEGLYSNQPQHF
TRBV9,TRBJ2-1,-,TRBD2,TGTGCCAGCAGCGTACTAGCGGGGATCTACAATGAGCAGTTCTTC,CASSVLAGIYNEQFF
TRBV6-1,TRBJ2-7,-,-,TGTGCCAGCAGTGAGGAACAAGACTACTACGAGCAGTACTTC,CASSEEQDYYEQYF
TRBV7-2,TRBJ1-1,few,TRBD1,TGTGCCAGCAGCACTGGGACAGCGAACACTGAAGCTTTCTTT,CASSTGTANTEAFF
TRBV19,TRBJ1-2,-,-,TGTGCCAGTAGAGCCCGGGCGGGGTATGGCTACACCTTC,CASRARAGYGYTF
TRBV4-1,TRBJ2-7,-,-,TGCGCCAGCAGCCAAGGACCTCACAGGATCGCCTACGAGCAGTACTTC,CASSQGPHRIAYEQYF
TRBV2,TRBJ1-2,few,-,TGTGCCAGCAGTGCCCAGTCTTTTAACTATGGCTACACCTTC,CASSAQSFNYGYTF
TRBV7-9,TRBJ1-1,once,-,TGTGCCAGCAGCTTAGCGCTAGTTTCCACGGACACTGAAGCTTTCTTT,CASSLALVSTDTEAFF
TRBV7-9,TRBJ1-2,-,TRBD1,TGTGCCAGCAGTTTAGTAACCCGGGACAGGGGGCTTAGGAACTATGGCTACACCTTC,CASSLVTRDRGLRNYGYTF
TRBV10-1,TRBJ2-5,once,TRBD2,TGCGCCAGCAGTGAAGGTAGCGGGCAAGAGACCCAGTACTTC,CASSEGSGQETQYF